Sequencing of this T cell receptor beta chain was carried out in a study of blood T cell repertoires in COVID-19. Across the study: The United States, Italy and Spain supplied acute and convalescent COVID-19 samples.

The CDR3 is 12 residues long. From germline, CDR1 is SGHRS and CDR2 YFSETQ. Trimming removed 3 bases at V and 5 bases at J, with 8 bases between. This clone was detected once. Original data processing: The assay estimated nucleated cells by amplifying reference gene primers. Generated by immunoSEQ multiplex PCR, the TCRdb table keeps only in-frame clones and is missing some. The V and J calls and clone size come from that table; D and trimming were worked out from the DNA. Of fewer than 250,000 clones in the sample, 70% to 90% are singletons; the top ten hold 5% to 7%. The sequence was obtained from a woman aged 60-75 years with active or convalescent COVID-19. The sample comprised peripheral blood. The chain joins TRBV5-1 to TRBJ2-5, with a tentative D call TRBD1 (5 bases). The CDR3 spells CASSWKGETQYF. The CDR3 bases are TGCGCCAGCAGCTGGAAGGGGGAGACCCAGTACTTC.